This entry features one TCR beta chain sequence. The antigen remains undetermined. The PCR employed 60 Vbeta primers together with 13 Jbeta primers. Measured with immunoSEQ multiplex PCR; TCRdb has only the in-frame clones, and not every one. The sample has about 200,000 clones, roughly 85% seen once. This sample was taken from a study of cytomegalovirus exposure and HLA in healthy donors. Study details: Out of roughly 200 million T cells, an earlier analysis found around 120 million unique TCR beta sequences in total. Findings and caveats of the study: With later analysis, a missense DCLRE1C variant became linked to TCR beta V- and J-gene trimming.

Germline values: CDR1 LGHNA, CDR2 YSLEER. V dropped 0 bases and J dropped 0 bases, with 6 bases sitting between them. The CDR3 spans 14 residues. The receptor's source is a man aged 18 to 30 in good health and CMV-seronegative. The chain has TRBV4-3 and TRBJ2-7; D is unresolved. Source material: PBMCs. CDR3 protein: CASSQEEHSYEQYF. In DNA form, the CDR3 reads TGCGCCAGCAGCCAAGAGGAGCACTCCTACGAGCAGTACTTC.